Presented here are 7 T cell receptor beta chains from one specimen sequenced in a study of T cell responses to AZD1222 COVID-19 vaccine. Data came from immunoSEQ multiplex PCR; TCRdb stores just in-frame clones and leaves some out. Of around 260,000 clones in the sample, over 90% were seen once. The source material was peripheral blood, sampled on day 0 of AZD1222 vaccination. The receptors here all came from an adult in good health.

J is TRBJ1-4 and V is TRBV19, with 8 bases aligning to TRBD1. V lost 5 bases, J lost 5 bases, and 7 bases stayed unmatched. The CDR3 has 15 amino acids. Germline V gene sequence: CDR1 LNHDA, CDR2 SQIVND (reference sequence). The CDR3 DNA sequence: TGTGCCAGTAGTGCCAAACAGGGGGGAAATGAAAAACTGTTTTTT. Protein: CASSAKQGGNEKLFF. The full variable domain, with the rest looked up from reference TRBV19 and TRBJ1-4, is DGGITQSPKYLFRKEGQNVTLSCEQNLNHDAMYWYRQDPGQGLRLIYYSQIVNDFQKGDIAEGYSVSREKKESFPLTVTSAQKNPTAFYLCASSAKQGGNEKLFFGSGTQLSVL.

The chain recombines TRBV18 with TRBJ1-5, with D perhaps matching TRBD1 (5 bases). Germline V gives CDR1 KGHSH, CDR2 LQKENI. The CDR3 spans 13 residues. The V gene lost 2 bases and the J gene lost 7 bases, with 9 bases spanning the gap. CDR3 amino acids: CASSPGAKQPQHF. CDR3 sequence (DNA): TGTGCCAGCTCACCAGGGGCCAAGCAGCCCCAGCATTTT.

This chain links TRBV7-3 with TRBJ2-7; no clear D. The CDR3 runs 14 residues. The V end was cut by 5 bases, the J end by 4 bases, with 15 bases between. The germline V gene has CDR1 SGHTA and CDR2 FQGTGA. CDR3 nucleotides: TGTGCCAGCAGCCTAAACTCGGACGGGTACGAGCAGTACTTC. It codes for CASSLNSDGYEQYF. Based on the CDR3 plus reference TRBV7-3 and TRBJ2-7, the full variable domain is GAGVSQTPSNKVTEKGKYVELRCDPISGHTALYWYRQSLGQGPEFLIYFQGTGAADDSGLPNDRFFAVRPEGSVSTLKIQRTERGDSAVYLCASSLNSDGYEQYFGPGTRLTVT.

This chain connects TRBV4-1 to TRBJ1-1; D not certain. This CDR3 comprises 14 residues. Germline CDR1 MGHRA, CDR2 YSYEKL. Trimming stripped 2 bases from V and 1 base from J, with 8 bases between. In nucleotides, the CDR3 is TGCGCCAGCAGCCAATATGGAGGGAACACTGAAGCTTTCTTT. This sequence encodes CASSQYGGNTEAFF.

CDR3 sequence reads: CASSVLGSYEQYF. CDR3 DNA: TGCGCCAGCAGTGTCTTGGGGTCCTACGAGCAGTACTTC. The V call is TRBV10-2, the J call TRBJ2-7, with unresolved D. Germline assignment: CDR1 WSHSY and CDR2 SAAADI. The CDR3 runs to 13 residues. Trimming removed 4 bases at V and 1 base at J, with 8 bases between.

To note about this clone: Other DNA sequences in the same sample also yield this CDR3. The V and J genes are TRBV7-9 and TRBJ2-5; 7 bases are a match to TRBD2. CDR3 length equals 13 residues. V shed 0 bases and J 5 bases; nucleotides not matched to a gene: 0. The germline CDR1 and CDR2 sequences are SEHNR and FQNEAQ (reference sequence). CDR3 sequence: CASSLAGGETQYF. CDR3 nucleotide sequence: TGTGCCAGCAGCTTAGCGGGGGGGGAGACCCAGTACTTC.

This clone was counted a single time. The chain joins TRBV2 to TRBJ2-2, with D unclear. Trimming pared 6 bases from V and 3 bases from J, leaving 8 bases between. Germline V gene sequence: CDR1 SNHLY, CDR2 FYNNEI. The CDR3 has 13 residues. The DNA of the CDR3 is TGTGCCAGCAGAGTTCGGGACACCGGGGAGCTGTTTTTT. Protein: CASRVRDTGELFF.